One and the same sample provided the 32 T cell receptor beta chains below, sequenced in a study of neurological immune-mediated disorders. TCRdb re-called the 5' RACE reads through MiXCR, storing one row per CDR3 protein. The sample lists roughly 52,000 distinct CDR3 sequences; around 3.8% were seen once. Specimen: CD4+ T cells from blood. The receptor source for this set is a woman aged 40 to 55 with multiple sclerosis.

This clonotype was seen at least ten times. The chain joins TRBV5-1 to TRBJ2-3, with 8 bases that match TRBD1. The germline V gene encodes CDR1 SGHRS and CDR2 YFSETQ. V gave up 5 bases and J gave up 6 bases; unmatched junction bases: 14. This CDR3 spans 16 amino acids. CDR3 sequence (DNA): TGCGCCAGCAGTCGTCGGTGGGGACAGGCCGGGGATACGCAGTATTTT. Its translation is CASSRRWGQAGDTQYF.

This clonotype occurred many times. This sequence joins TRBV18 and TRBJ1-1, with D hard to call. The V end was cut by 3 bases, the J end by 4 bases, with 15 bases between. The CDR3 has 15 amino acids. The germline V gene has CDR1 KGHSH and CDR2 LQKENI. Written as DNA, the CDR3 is TGTGCCAGCTCACCTTTACAAGGGTTTACCACTGAAGCTTTCTTT. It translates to CASSPLQGFTTEAFF.

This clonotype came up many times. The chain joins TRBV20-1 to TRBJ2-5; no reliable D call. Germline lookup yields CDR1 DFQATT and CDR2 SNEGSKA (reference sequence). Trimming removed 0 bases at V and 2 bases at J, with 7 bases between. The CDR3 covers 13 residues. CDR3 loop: CSARDLSQETQYF. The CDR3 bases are TGCAGTGCTAGAGATCTATCTCAAGAGACCCAGTACTTC.

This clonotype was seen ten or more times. The CDR3 DNA sequence: TGTGCCATCAGTCTAGCGGATAGCACAGATACGCAGTATTTT. Encoded protein: CAISLADSTDTQYF. The chain has TRBV10-3 and TRBJ2-3; 7 bases are shared with TRBD2. V shed 5 bases, J shed 0 bases, and the junction held 2 bases outside the gene matches. There are 14 residues in the CDR3. In germline, CDR1 is ENHRY, CDR2 SYGVKD.

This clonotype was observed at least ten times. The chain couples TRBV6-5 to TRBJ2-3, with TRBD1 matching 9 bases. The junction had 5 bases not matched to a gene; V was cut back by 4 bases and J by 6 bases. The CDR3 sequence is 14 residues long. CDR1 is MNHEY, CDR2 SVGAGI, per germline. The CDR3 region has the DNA TGTGCCAGCAGTTCCGGGACAGGGCTGGATACGCAGTATTTT. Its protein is CASSSGTGLDTQYF.

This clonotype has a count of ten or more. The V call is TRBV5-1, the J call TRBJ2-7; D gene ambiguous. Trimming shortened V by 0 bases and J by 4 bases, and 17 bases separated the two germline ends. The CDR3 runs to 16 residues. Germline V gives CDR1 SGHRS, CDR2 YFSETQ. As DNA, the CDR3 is TGCGCCAGCAGCTTGGATGCAGTGACCGGATTTTACGAGCAGTACTTC. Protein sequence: CASSLDAVTGFYEQYF.

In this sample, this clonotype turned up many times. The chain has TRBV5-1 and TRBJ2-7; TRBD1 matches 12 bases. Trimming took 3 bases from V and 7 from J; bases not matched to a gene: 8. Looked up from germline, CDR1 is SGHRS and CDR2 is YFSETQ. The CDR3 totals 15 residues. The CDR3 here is CASSYDGTGGGEQYF. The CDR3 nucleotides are TGCGCCAGCAGCTACGACGGGACAGGGGGCGGAGAGCAGTACTTC.

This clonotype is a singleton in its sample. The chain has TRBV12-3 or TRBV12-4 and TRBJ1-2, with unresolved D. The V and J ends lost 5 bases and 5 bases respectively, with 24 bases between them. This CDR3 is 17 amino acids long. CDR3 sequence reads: CASSQSRRRVRAYGYTF. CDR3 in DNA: TGTGCCAGCAGTCAGTCCAGGAGGCGGGTACGGGCATATGGCTACACCTTC.

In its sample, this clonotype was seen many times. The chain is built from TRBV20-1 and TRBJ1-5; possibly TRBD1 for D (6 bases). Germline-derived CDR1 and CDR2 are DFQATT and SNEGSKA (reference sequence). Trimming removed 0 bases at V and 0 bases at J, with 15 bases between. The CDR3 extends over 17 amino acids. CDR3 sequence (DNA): TGCAGTGCTAGAGACTACGGACAGCTCTATAGCAATCAGCCCCAGCATTTT. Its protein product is CSARDYGQLYSNQPQHF.

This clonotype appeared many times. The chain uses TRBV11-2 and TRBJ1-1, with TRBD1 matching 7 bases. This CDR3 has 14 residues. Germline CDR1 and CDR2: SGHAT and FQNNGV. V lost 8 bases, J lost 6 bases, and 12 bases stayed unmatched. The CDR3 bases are TGTGCCAGCCGTTCCTCCTTCGGGACAGCTGAAGCTTTCTTT. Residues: CASRSSFGTAEAFF.

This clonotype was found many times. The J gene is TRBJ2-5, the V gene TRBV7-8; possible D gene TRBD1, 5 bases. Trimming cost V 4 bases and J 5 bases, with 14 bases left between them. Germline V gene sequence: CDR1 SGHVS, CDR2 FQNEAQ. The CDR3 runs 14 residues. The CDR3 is CASSSRAMGETQYF. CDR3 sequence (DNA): TGTGCCAGCAGCTCCAGGGCTATGGGGGAGACCCAGTACTTC.

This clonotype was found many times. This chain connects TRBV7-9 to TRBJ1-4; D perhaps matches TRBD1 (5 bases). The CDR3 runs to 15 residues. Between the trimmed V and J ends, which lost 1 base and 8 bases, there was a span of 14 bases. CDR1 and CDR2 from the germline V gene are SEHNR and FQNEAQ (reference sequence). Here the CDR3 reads CASSLGDGVDEKLFF. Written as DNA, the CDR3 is TGTGCCAGCAGCTTAGGGGACGGGGTAGACGAAAAACTGTTTTTT.

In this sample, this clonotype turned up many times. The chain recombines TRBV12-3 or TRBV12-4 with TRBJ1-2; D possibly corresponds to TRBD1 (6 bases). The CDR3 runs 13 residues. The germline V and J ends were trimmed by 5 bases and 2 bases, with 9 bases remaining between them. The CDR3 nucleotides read TGTGCCAGCAGTCCACAGGGAAACTATGGCTACACCTTC. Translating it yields CASSPQGNYGYTF.

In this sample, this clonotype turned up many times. In DNA, the CDR3 is TGCGCCAGCAGCGAGGGCTCTCTCACTGAAGCTTTCTTT. Translation: CASSEGSLTEAFF. The chain combines TRBV5-1 with TRBJ1-1, with D hard to call. CDR3 length: 13 amino acids. The V gene lost 4 bases and the J gene lost 4 bases, with 11 bases spanning the gap. Germline lookup yields CDR1 SGHRS and CDR2 YFSETQ.

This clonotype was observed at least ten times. DNA of the CDR3: TGCAGCGTTGTCACAGGGGGAATGGATTCACCCCTCCACTTT. Translation gives CSVVTGGMDSPLHF. The chain carries TRBV29-1 and TRBJ1-6; 8 bases align to TRBD1. Germline loops: CDR1 SQVTM, CDR2 ANQGSEA. J lost 8 bases, V lost 4 bases, and 7 bases had no gene match. The CDR3 runs to 14 residues.

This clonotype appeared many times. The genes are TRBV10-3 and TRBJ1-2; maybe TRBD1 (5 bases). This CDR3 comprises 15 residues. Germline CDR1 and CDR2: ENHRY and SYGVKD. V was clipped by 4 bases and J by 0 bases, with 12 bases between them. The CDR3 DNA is TGTGCCATCAGTGGTCAAAGGGGTCCTAACTATGGCTACACCTTC. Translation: CAISGQRGPNYGYTF.

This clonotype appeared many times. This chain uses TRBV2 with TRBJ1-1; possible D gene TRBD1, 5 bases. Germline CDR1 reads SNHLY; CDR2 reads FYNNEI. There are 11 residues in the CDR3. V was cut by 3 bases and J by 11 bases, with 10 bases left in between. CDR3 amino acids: CASSDQGLAFF. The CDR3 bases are TGTGCCAGCAGTGATCAGGGCTTGGCTTTCTTT.

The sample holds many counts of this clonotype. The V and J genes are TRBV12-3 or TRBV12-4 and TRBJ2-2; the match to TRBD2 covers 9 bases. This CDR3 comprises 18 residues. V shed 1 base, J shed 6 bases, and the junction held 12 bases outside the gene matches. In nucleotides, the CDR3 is TGTGCCAGCAGTTTAGTCGGTAGCGGGGGTTTTGCCCCCGGGGAGCTGTTTTTT. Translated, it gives CASSLVGSGGFAPGELFF.

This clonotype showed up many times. CDR3 region: CASRKVGGYQPQHF. CDR3 sequence (DNA): TGTGCCAGCAGGAAGGTAGGGGGCTATCAGCCCCAGCATTTT. V usage is TRBV12-3 or TRBV12-4 and J usage is TRBJ1-5; 7 bases map to TRBD1. There are 14 residues in the CDR3. Trimming at V came to 6 bases and at J to 5 bases, leaving 7 bases not matched to a gene.

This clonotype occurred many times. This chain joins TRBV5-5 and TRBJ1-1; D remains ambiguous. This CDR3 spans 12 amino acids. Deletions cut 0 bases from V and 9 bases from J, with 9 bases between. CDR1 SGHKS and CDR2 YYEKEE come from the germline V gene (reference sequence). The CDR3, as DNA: TGTGCCAGCAGCTTGGAGGGTTACCAAGCTTTCTTT. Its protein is CASSLEGYQAFF.

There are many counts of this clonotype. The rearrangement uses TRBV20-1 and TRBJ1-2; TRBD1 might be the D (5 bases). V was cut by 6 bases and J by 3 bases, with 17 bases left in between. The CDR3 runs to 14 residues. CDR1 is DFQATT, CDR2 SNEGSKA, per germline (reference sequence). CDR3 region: CSARPLGEDYGYTF. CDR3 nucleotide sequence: TGCAGTGCCCGACCTTTGGGGGAAGACTATGGCTACACCTTC.

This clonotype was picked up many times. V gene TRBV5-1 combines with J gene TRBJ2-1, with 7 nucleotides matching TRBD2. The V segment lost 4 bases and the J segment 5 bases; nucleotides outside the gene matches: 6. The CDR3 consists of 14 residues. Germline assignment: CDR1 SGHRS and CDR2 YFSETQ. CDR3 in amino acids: CASSASGTNNEQFF. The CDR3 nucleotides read TGCGCCAGCAGCGCATCCGGGACTAACAATGAGCAGTTCTTC.

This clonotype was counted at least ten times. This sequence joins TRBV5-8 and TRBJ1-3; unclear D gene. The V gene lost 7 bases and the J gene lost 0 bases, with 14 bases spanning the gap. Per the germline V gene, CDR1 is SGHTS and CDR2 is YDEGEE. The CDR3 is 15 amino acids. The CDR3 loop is CASSRGGYSGNTIYF. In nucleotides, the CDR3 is TGTGCCAGCTCACGAGGCGGATACTCTGGAAACACCATATATTTT.

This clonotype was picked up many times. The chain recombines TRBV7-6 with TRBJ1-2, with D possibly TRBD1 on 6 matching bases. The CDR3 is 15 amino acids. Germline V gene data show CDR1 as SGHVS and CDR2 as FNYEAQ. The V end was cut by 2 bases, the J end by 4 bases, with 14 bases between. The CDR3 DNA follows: TGTGCCAGCAGCTTAACCCCGGGGGCTACCTATGGCTACACCTTC. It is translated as CASSLTPGATYGYTF.

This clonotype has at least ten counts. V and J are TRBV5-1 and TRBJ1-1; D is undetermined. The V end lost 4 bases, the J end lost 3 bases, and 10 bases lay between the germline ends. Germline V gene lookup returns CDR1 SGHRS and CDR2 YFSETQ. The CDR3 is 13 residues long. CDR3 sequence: CASSPSGDTEAFF. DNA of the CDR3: TGCGCCAGCAGCCCGTCCGGGGACACTGAAGCTTTCTTT.

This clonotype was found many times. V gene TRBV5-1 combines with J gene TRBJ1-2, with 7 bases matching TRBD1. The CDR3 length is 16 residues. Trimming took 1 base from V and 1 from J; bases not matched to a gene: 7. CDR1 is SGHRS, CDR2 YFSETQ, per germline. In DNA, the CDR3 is TGCGCCAGCAGCTTGAGCGACAGGGCGGTTAACTATGGCTACACCTTC. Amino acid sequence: CASSLSDRAVNYGYTF. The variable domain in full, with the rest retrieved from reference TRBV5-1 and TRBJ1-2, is KAGVTQTPRYLIKTRGQQVTLSCSPISGHRSVSWYQQTPGQGLQFLFEYFSETQRNKGNFPGRFSGRQFSNSRSEMNVSTLELGDSALYLCASSLSDRAVNYGYTFGSGTRLTVV.

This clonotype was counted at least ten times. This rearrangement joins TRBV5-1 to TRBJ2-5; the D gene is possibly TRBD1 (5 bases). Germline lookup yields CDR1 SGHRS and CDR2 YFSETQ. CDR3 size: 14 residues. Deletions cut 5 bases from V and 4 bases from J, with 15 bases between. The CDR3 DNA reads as TGCGCCAGCAGAGAAGGGGTTGTACGAGAGACCCAGTACTTC. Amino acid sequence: CASREGVVRETQYF.

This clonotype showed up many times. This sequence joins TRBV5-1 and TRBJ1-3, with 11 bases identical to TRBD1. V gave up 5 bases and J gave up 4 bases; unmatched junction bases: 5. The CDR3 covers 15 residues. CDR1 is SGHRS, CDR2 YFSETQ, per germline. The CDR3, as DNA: TGCGCCAGCAGTCGGACAGGGGGCGAGGGAAACACCATATATTTT. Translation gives CASSRTGGEGNTIYF.

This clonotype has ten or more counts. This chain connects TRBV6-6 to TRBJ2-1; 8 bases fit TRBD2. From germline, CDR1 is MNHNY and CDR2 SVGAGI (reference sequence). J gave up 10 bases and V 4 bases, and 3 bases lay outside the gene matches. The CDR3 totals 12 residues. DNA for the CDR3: TGTGCCAGCAGTTCGGGGGGGGGGGAGCAGTTCTTC. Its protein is CASSSGGGEQFF.

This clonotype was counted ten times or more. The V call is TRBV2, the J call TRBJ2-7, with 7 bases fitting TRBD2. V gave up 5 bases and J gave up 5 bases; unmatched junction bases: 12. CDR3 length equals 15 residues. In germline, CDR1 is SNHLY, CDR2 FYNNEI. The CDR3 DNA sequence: TGTGCCAGCAGTAAAGAGGGGACTACTGCCAACGAGCAGTACTTC. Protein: CASSKEGTTANEQYF.

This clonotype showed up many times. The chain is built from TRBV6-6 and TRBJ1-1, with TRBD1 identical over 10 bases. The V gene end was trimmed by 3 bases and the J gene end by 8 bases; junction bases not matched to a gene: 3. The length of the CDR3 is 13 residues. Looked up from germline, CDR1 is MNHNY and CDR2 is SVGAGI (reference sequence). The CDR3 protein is CASSYPGQGEAFF. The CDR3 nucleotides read TGTGCCAGCAGTTATCCGGGACAGGGGGAAGCTTTCTTT.

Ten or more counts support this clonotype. Written as DNA, the CDR3 is TGTGCCAGCAAGAAGACTAGCCTTGATAATGAGCAGTTCTTC. This sequence encodes CASKKTSLDNEQFF. The genes are TRBV3-1 and TRBJ2-1; 7 bases line up with TRBD2. This CDR3 region has 14 residues. J gave up 7 bases and V 7 bases, and 10 bases lay outside the gene matches. Germline CDR1 is LGHDT and CDR2 is YNNKEL (reference sequence).